One TCR beta chain is described in this entry. Its antigen is as yet unknown. The data were obtained in a study of human CD8 memory T cell subsets. Libraries for TCR beta were constructed using UMI-labeled 5' RACE. One entry per CDR3 protein, without DNA, is what TCRdb gives after re-calling the 5' RACE reads. Recorded for this sample: 9,000 to 15,000 distinct CDR3 sequences. Overall study results and limits: Diversity, per Chao1 estimates, appeared greater in stem-like memory T cells than in precursor exhausted T cells. Stem-like memory T cells matched precursor exhausted T cells in high diversity, which effector memory cells lacked.

What supplied the PBMC was buffy coats of healthy donors. The study used negative magnetic separation to enrich total CD8+ T cells. The germline V gene encodes CDR1 SGHVS and CDR2 FNYEAQ. The CDR3 extends over 13 amino acids. Sample: CD8+ T cells from PBMCs. This TCR derives from a human donor in good health. The chain links TRBV7-6 to TRBJ1-1. The CDR3 reads CASSAGLSTEAFF.